This entry lists 14 T cell receptor beta chains sequenced from one sample in a study of blood T cell repertoires in COVID-19. TCRdb's table, derived via immunoSEQ multiplex PCR, lists solely in-frame clones and lacks some. The sample consists of about 400,000 clones, approximately 86% of them appearing once. Input material: peripheral blood. The receptors were sampled from a woman between 55 and 75 years old with COVID-19, enrolled during active disease.

In this sample, this clone turned up a few times. The chain employs TRBV30 and TRBJ2-5, with D possibly being TRBD1 (7 bases). From germline, CDR1 is GTSNPN and CDR2 SVGIG (reference sequence). The CDR3 is made up of 13 amino acids. Trimming left V 3 bases short and J 3 bases short, with 11 bases between. The CDR3 reads CAWRRDSKETQYF. The DNA for the CDR3 is TGTGCCTGGAGGCGGGACAGTAAAGAGACCCAGTACTTC.

This chain joins TRBV18 and TRBJ1-1; TRBD1 might be the D (5 bases). The germline V gene encodes CDR1 KGHSH and CDR2 LQKENI. The CDR3 is 14 amino acids. The V end was cut by 4 bases, the J end by 0 bases, with 9 bases between. The CDR3 sequence: CASSRGVMNTEAFF. In DNA form, the CDR3 reads TGTGCCAGCTCACGGGGCGTTATGAACACTGAAGCTTTCTTT.

The chain links TRBV3-1 (or the pseudogene TRBV3-2) to TRBJ1-1, with TRBD1 matching over 8 bases. The CDR3 is made up of 14 amino acids. The germline V gene has CDR1 LGHDT and CDR2 YNNKEL (reference sequence). Trimming took 1 base from V and 5 from J; bases not matched to a gene: 3. The CDR3 spells CASSQVTGETEAFF. The CDR3 DNA is TGTGCCAGCAGCCAAGTGACAGGGGAAACTGAAGCTTTCTTT.

This rearrangement joins TRBV4-1 to TRBJ2-2, with D unclear. Trimming pared 1 base from V and 0 bases from J, leaving 12 bases between. Germline lookup yields CDR1 MGHRA and CDR2 YSYEKL. The CDR3 runs to 17 residues. The CDR3 nucleotides are TGCGCCAGCAGCCAAGTCCCCGTCTATACGAACACCGGGGAGCTGTTTTTT. The encoded protein is CASSQVPVYTNTGELFF.

This chain uses TRBV29-1 with TRBJ2-3; 7 bases match TRBD1. The ends lost 1 base at V and 9 bases at J; junction bases unmatched: 7. CDR3 size: 13 residues. Germline V gene lookup returns CDR1 SQVTM and CDR2 ANQGSEA. In nucleotides, the CDR3 is TGCAGCGTTGAAGTCCTATACAGGGGAACGCAGTATTTT. Translated: CSVEVLYRGTQYF.

The rearrangement links TRBV3-1 (or the pseudogene TRBV3-2) to TRBJ2-5, with TRBD1 identical over 7 bases. The germline CDR1 and CDR2 sequences are LGHDT and YNNKEL (reference sequence). This CDR3 comprises 15 residues. With 5 bases clipped from V and 2 bases from J, the junction kept 8 bases outside the gene matches. The CDR3 loop reads CASSFKPGQQETQYF. In DNA, the CDR3 is TGTGCCAGCAGCTTTAAACCGGGACAGCAAGAGACCCAGTACTTC.

CDR3 coding DNA: TGCGCCAGCAGCCCTCAACCGGGACAGGGGAACACTGAAGCTTTCTTT. This gives the protein CASSPQPGQGNTEAFF. The V and J genes are TRBV4-1 and TRBJ1-1; 9 bases match TRBD1. Losses at the gene ends were 4 bases for V and 1 base for J; bases not matched to a gene: 7. Germline V gene sequence: CDR1 MGHRA, CDR2 YSYEKL. The CDR3 runs 16 residues.

In DNA form, the CDR3 reads TGCAGCGTTGGGACGGGACAGTCTTCCTACGAGCAGTACTTC. This gives the protein CSVGTGQSSYEQYF. The chain joins TRBV29-1 to TRBJ2-7, with 7 bases that match TRBD1. The CDR3 contains 14 residues. The V gene's germline CDR1 is SQVTM and CDR2 ANQGSEA. The V segment lost 4 bases and the J segment 1 base; nucleotides outside the gene matches: 7.

The rearrangement links TRBV4-3 to TRBJ2-1; D possibly corresponds to TRBD2 (7 bases). The germline gives CDR1 LGHNA, CDR2 YSLEER. Trimming removed 2 bases from V and 9 bases from J, with 14 bases in between. The CDR3 extends over 14 amino acids. Here the CDR3 DNA reads TGCGCCAGCAGCCAAAAGAGGGGGGGAGGTGAGCAGTTCTTC. This encodes CASSQKRGGGEQFF.

The chain combines TRBV7-2 with TRBJ1-5; perhaps TRBD1 as D (6 bases). CDR1 is SGHTA and CDR2 is FQGNSA in the germline V gene. Trimming took off 0 bases at V and 3 bases at J, with 9 bases between the two ends. CDR3 length equals 15 residues. The CDR3 bases are TGTGCCAGCAGCTTAGCAGGACAGATCAATCAGCCCCAGCATTTT. Protein product: CASSLAGQINQPQHF.

CDR3 nucleotide sequence: TGTGCCGTCGGATCCAAGCGGGGGGGCAGGAATGAGCAGTTCTTC. Protein sequence: CAVGSKRGGRNEQFF. This rearrangement joins TRBV10-3 to TRBJ2-1; 10 bases map to TRBD2. J was trimmed by 7 bases and V by 11 bases; bases with no gene match: 14. Germline V lookup: CDR1 ENHRY, CDR2 SYGVKD. CDR3 length equals 15 residues.

The chain couples TRBV18 to TRBJ2-7, with D unresolved. V lost 5 bases to trimming and J lost 1 base, with 12 bases between them. The CDR3 runs to 14 residues. Per the germline V gene, CDR1 is KGHSH and CDR2 is LQKENI. CDR3: CASSYRDTSYEQYF. Written as DNA, the CDR3 is TGTGCCAGCTCATACCGAGACACATCCTACGAGCAGTACTTC.

The V call is TRBV30, the J call TRBJ1-2, with 8 bases lining up with TRBD1. The J segment lost 6 bases and the V segment lost 0 bases, leaving 6 bases of the junction unmatched. Germline assignment: CDR1 GTSNPN and CDR2 SVGIG (reference sequence). The CDR3 totals 14 residues. The CDR3 nucleotides read TGTGCCTGGAGTGTACAGGGGGGCTTGGATGGCTACACCTTC. This gives the protein CAWSVQGGLDGYTF.

The chain carries TRBV5-1 and TRBJ2-2; D is uncertain. Per germline, CDR1 SGHRS and CDR2 YFSETQ. The CDR3 extends over 14 amino acids. Between the trimmed V and J ends, which lost 1 base and 2 bases, there was a span of 6 bases. The CDR3 DNA sequence: TGCGCCAGCAGCTTGAACAGAAACACCGGGGAGCTGTTTTTT. This codes for CASSLNRNTGELFF.